Listed below are T cell receptor beta chains from one sample, sequenced in a study of shared clonotypes between healthy human individuals. Profiled with immunoSEQ multiplex PCR; TCRdb holds only in-frame clones, not every one. The profile covers 1.5 million to 2.5 million clones, with around 96% appearing a single time and 0.95% to 1.5% taken by the ten largest. Sequencing was done on a sample of naive CD8+ T cells sorted from blood. The receptors derive from a young man in good health. Each CDR3 is given with its conserved first and last residue. The D gene is left open where the match is weak.

v_call	d_call	cdr3_aa
TRBV2	-	CATSERGSGANVLTF
TRBV2	-	CASSGLDHPWGNEQFF
TRBV27	-	CASRDTGNYGYTF
TRBV5-6	-	CASSAGTYQNIQYF
TRBV4-1	TRBD2	CASSHLPGLAAYEQYF
TRBV7-9	TRBD2	CASSTGLGYEQYF
TRBV7-2	-	CASSLLGSYEQFF
TRBV6-5	TRBD1	CASSYGTDNGYTF
TRBV28	-	CASSFGAYEQYF
TRBV5-1	-	CASSLAVGYNEQFF
TRBV7-7	-	CASSSAGNQETQYF
TRBV29-1	-	CSVAGAGNEKLFF
TRBV4-1	-	CASSQGQETQYF
TRBV11-2	-	CASSWWETQYF
TRBV28	TRBD1	CASSPVGQLNEKLFF
TRBV4-3	-	CASSPRGEDIQYF
TRBV18	-	CASSPIDGTPHWTQYF
TRBV19	-	CASSIDARVGYTF
TRBV4-3	-	CASSQDLDAGFPSYEQYF
TRBV9	TRBD1	CASSDGTESYEQYF
TRBV6-1	TRBD2	CASSETLAGASRTQYF
TRBV27	-	CASSSARGDYGYTF
TRBV4-3	TRBD1	CASSQDWTGGITGELFF
TRBV6-6	-	CASSQGIPYEQYF
TRBV10-1	TRBD1	CASNDRVNTEAFF
TRBV19	-	CASAGSSYNSPLHF
TRBV18	-	CASSQGGNQPQHF
TRBV5-6	-	CASSLGGAYYYNEQFF
TRBV19	-	CASSDKDRVGVNSNQPQHF
TRBV6-5	-	CASSYSNRPAPLHF
TRBV10-1	-	CASRGSWARSYEQYF
TRBV5-6	TRBD2	CASSSGLAGAYEQYF
TRBV28	-	CASSFRGPNTEAFF
TRBV29-1	TRBD1	CSVFEGARMNTEAFF
TRBV5-6	-	CASSLAGFPYEQYF
TRBV27	TRBD1	CASSLLPGQGSPIDYEQYF
TRBV2	-	CASSERGNPPTGELFF
TRBV5-1	-	CASSLESGVPYEQYF
TRBV28	TRBD2	CASRPGLAGVRTGELFF
TRBV28	TRBD2	CASSFILAGEATDTQYF
TRBV5-5	-	CASSSHMELETQYF
TRBV5-1	TRBD1	CASSLRTGSLTDTQYF
TRBV27	-	CASSLQQSRETQYF
TRBV4-1	TRBD1	CASSQVGTGHNEQYF
TRBV9	-	CASSVGMSGNYGYTF
TRBV7-9	-	CASSPATGFTGELFF
TRBV11-2	-	CASIAGNQETQYF
TRBV4-1	-	CASSQDKWRDTEAFF
TRBV7-6	TRBD1	CASSPRTGHEQYF
TRBV4-1	TRBD2	CASSQQPGLVDEQFF
TRBV6-1	TRBD1	CASSEWQGASTEAFF
TRBV11-3	TRBD1	CASSIEPRDRARNTIYF
TRBV5-4	TRBD2	CASSPGLAQEQYF